These 4 T cell receptor beta chains share one sample of origin, sequenced in a study of cytomegalovirus exposure and HLA in healthy donors. PCR involved 60 Vbeta and 13 Jbeta primers. Profiled with immunoSEQ multiplex PCR; TCRdb holds only in-frame clones, not every one. The repertoire includes around 130,000 clones, around 80% of them detected once, and about 2.5% sits in the top ten. Sequenced material: PBMCs. The receptor set was obtained from a man aged 50 or older in good health and CMV-seronegative.

The chain has TRBV29-1 and TRBJ1-1; 7 bases are shared with TRBD1. The trim removed 7 bases at V and 1 base at J, leaving 9 bases unmatched. Germline CDR1 reads SQVTM; CDR2 reads ANQGSEA. The CDR3 runs 14 residues. For the CDR3, the DNA is TGCAGCGCTCTATTGGACAGGCAGAACACTGAAGCTTTCTTT. This sequence encodes CSALLDRQNTEAFF.

The V call is TRBV4-1, the J call TRBJ1-1, with TRBD1 matching 10 bases. CDR3 size: 17 residues. The junction had 4 bases not matched to a gene; V was cut back by 0 bases and J by 0 bases. Germline assignment: CDR1 MGHRA and CDR2 YSYEKL. Here the CDR3 DNA reads TGCGCCAGCAGCCAAGATGTGGGACAGGGGATGAACACTGAAGCTTTCTTT. Amino acid sequence: CASSQDVGQGMNTEAFF.

The chain uses TRBV18 and TRBJ2-1, with TRBD1 matching 9 bases. The CDR3 is 17 residues long. Germline lookup yields CDR1 KGHSH and CDR2 LQKENI. V was pared by 0 bases and J by 2 bases, with 5 bases of the junction left unmatched. For the CDR3, the DNA is TGTGCCAGCTCACCACCCCGGACAGGGGATGCCTACAATGAGCAGTTCTTC. This sequence encodes CASSPPRTGDAYNEQFF.

The chain has TRBV5-1 and TRBJ1-6; D is unclear. The V and J ends lost 6 bases and 7 bases respectively, with 14 bases between them. The CDR3 runs 14 residues. In germline, CDR1 is SGHRS, CDR2 YFSETQ. CDR3 nucleotide sequence: TGCGCCAGCACCCAGAGGGCATCGAATTCACCCCTCCACTTT. It translates to CASTQRASNSPLHF. Full variable domain (rest looked up from reference TRBV5-1 and TRBJ1-6): KAGVTQTPRYLIKTRGQQVTLSCSPISGHRSVSWYQQTPGQGLQFLFEYFSETQRNKGNFPGRFSGRQFSNSRSEMNVSTLELGDSALYLCASTQRASNSPLHFGNGTRLTVT.